This entry is about one TCR beta chain. The protocol was immunoSEQ multiplex PCR, while the TCRdb copy is restricted to in-frame clones and leaves out a portion. The sample records around 65,000 clones, 77% being singletons. The CDR3 is made up of 19 amino acids. The sample belongs to a study of pediatric ulcerative colitis. The TCR comes from a boy younger than 18 with moderate ulcerative colitis. Specimen: blood. The chain has TRBV21-1 and TRBJ2-2; the listed D gene, TRBD1, was not tested against the DNA. TRBV21-1 constitutes a pseudogene. The CDR3: CASSRGLGQPRMNTGELFF. The CDR3 DNA follows: TGTGCCAGCAGCAGGGGTTTAGGACAGCCCAGAATGAACACCGGGGAGCTGTTTTTT.